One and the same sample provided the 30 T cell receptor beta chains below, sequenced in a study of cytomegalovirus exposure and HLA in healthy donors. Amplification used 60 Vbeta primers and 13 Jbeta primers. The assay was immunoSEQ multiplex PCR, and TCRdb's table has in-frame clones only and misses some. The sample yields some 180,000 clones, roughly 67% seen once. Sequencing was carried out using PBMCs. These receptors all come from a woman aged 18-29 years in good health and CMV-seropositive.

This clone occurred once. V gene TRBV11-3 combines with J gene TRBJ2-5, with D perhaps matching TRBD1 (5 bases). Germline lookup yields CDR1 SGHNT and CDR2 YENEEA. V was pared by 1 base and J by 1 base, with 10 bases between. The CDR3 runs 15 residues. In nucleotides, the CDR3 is TGTGCCAGCAGCTTAGGGCAGGGAACCCAAGAGACCCAGTACTTC. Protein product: CASSLGQGTQETQYF.

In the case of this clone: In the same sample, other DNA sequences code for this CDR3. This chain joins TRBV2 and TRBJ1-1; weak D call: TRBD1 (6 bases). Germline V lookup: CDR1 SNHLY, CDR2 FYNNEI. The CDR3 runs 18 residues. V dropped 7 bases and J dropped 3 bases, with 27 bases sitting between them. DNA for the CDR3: TGTGCCAGCACGAGGGCGGGCAGGGGCCCGGCGGTGGACACTGAAGCTTTCTTT. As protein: CASTRAGRGPAVDTEAFF.

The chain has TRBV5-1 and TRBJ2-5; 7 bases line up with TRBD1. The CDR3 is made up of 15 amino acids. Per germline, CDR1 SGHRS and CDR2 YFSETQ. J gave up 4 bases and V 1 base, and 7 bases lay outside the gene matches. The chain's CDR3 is CASSLFGTAGETQYF. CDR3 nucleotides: TGCGCCAGCAGCTTGTTCGGGACAGCCGGAGAGACCCAGTACTTC.

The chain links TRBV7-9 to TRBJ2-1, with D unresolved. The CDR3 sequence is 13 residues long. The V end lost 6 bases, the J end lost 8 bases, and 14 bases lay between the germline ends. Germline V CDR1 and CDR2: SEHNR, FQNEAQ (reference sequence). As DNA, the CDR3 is TGTGCCAGCAGACCAGTCCGTTTTGATGAGCAGTTCTTC. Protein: CASRPVRFDEQFF.

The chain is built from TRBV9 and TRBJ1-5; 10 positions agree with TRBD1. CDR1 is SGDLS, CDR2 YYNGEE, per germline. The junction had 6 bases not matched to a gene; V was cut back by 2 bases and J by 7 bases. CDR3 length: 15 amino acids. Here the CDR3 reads CASSVGTGVGQPQHF. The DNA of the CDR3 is TGTGCCAGCAGCGTTGGGACAGGGGTAGGGCAGCCCCAGCATTTT. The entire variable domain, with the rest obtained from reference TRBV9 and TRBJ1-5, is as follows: DSGVTQTPKHLITATGQRVTLRCSPRSGDLSVYWYQQSLDQGLQFLIQYYNGEERAKGNILERFSAQQFPDLHSELNLSSLELGDSALYFCASSVGTGVGQPQHFGDGTRLSIL.

The CDR3 DNA follows: TGCGCCAGCAGCCAAGGCATAGGGGGTACCGGGGAGCTGTTTTTT. Amino acid sequence: CASSQGIGGTGELFF. V gene TRBV4-3 combines with J gene TRBJ2-2, with a tentative D call TRBD1 (6 bases). V was shortened by 1 base and J by 5 bases, with 11 bases between the two germline ends. The V gene's germline CDR1 is LGHNA and CDR2 YSLEER. This CDR3 spans 15 amino acids.

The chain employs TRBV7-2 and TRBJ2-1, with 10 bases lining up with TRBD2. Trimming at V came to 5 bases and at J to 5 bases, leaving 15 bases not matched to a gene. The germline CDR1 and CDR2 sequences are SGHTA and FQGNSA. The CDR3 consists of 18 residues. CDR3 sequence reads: CASSIGLADTEVNNEQFF. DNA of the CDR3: TGTGCCAGCAGCATTGGACTAGCGGATACGGAAGTAAACAATGAGCAGTTCTTC.

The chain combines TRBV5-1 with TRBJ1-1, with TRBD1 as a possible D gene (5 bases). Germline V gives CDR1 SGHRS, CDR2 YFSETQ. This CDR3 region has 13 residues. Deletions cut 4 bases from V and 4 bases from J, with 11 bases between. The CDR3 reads CASSPRGVTEAFF. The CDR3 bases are TGCGCCAGCAGCCCTAGGGGTGTCACTGAAGCTTTCTTT.

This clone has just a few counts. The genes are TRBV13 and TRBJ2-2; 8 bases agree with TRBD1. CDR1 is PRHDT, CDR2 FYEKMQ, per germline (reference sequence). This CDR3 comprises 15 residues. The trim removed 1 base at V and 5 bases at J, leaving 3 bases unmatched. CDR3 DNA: TGTGCCAGCAGCTTAGAAGGGACAGGAACCGGGGAGCTGTTTTTT. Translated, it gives CASSLEGTGTGELFF.

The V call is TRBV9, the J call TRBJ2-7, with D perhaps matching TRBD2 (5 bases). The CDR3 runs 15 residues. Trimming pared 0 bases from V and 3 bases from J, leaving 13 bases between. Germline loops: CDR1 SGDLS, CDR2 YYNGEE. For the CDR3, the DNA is TGTGCCAGCAGCGTAGATGCGGACTCGGACTACGAGCAGTACTTC. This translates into CASSVDADSDYEQYF.

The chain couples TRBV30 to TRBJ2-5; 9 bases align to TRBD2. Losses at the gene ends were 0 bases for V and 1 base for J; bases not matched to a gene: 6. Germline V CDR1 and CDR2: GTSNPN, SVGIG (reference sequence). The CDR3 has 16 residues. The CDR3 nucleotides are TGTGCCTGGAGTGTAGGCAGCGGGGGGACCCAAGAGACCCAGTACTTC. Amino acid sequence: CAWSVGSGGTQETQYF.

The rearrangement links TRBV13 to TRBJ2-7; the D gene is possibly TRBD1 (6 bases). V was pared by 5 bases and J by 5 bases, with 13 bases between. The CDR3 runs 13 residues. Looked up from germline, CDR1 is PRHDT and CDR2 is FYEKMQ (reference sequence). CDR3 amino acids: CASSQGHRDEQYF. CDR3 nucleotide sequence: TGTGCCAGCAGCCAGGGACACCGGGACGAGCAGTACTTC.

CDR3 nucleotides: TGTGCCAGCAGCCCGTATCACGGGACTAAAAAAATAGCCTACGAGCAGTACTTC. Translating gives CASSPYHGTKKIAYEQYF. This chain uses TRBV7-9 with TRBJ2-5; 7 nucleotides agree with TRBD2. The J call is in doubt because the DNA end fits TRBJ2-7 better. The germline V gene has CDR1 SEHNR and CDR2 FQNEAQ (reference sequence). The length of the CDR3 is 18 residues.

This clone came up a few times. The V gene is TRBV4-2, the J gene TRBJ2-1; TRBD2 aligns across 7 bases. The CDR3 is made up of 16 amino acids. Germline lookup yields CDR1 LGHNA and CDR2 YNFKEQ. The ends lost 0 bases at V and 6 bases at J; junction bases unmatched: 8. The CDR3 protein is CASSQDGGGAVNEQFF. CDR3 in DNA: TGTGCCAGCAGCCAAGATGGCGGGGGAGCCGTCAATGAGCAGTTCTTC.

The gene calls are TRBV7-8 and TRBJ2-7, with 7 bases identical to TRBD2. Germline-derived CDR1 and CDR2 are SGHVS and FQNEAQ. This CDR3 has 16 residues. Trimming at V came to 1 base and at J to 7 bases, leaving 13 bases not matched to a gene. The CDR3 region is CASSLGDGRTGGEQYF. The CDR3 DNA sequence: TGTGCCAGCAGCTTAGGGGACGGGAGGACCGGAGGGGAGCAGTACTTC.

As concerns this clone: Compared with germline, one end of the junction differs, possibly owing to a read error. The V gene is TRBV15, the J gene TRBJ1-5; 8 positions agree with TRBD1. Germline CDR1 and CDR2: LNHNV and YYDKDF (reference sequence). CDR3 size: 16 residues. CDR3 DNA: TGTGCCACCAGCAGAGGGAGGCAGGGGGCCCTTACGCCCCAAGTTTTT. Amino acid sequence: CATSRGRQGALTPQVF.

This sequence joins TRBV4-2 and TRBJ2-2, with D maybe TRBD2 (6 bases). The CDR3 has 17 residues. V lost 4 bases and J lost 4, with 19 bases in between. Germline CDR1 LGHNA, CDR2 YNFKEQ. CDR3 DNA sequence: TGTGCCAGCAGCCTCGGTTTGGGCGGGGACCGCACCGGGGAGCTGTTTTTT. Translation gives CASSLGLGGDRTGELFF.

The CDR3 region is CASSDSSWTDFQPQHF. The CDR3 bases are TGTGCCAGCAGTGACTCTAGTTGGACAGATTTTCAGCCCCAGCATTTT. The chain employs TRBV6-4 and TRBJ1-5, with a tentative D call TRBD1 (6 bases). This CDR3 region has 16 residues. V lost 0 bases to trimming and J lost 6 bases, with 15 bases between them. CDR1 MRHNA and CDR2 SNTAGT come from the germline V gene.

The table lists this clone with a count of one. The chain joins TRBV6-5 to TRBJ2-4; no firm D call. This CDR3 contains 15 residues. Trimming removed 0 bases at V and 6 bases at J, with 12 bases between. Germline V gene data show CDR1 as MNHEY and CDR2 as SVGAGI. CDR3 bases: TGTGCCAGCAGTTACTCGATAGCTCCATCAAACATTCAGTACTTC. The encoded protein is CASSYSIAPSNIQYF.

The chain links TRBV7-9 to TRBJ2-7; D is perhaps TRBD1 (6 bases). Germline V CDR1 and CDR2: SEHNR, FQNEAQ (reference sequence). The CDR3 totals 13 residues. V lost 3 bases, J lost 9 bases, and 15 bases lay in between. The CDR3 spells CASSFQDRLGQYF. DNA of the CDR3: TGTGCCAGCAGCTTTCAGGACAGATTAGGGCAGTACTTC. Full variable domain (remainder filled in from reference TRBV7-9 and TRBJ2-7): DTGVSQNPRHKITKRGQNVTFRCDPISEHNRLYWYRQTLGQGPEFLTYFQNEAQLEKSRLLSDRFSAERPKGSFSTLEIQRTEQGDSAMYLCASSFQDRLGQYFGPGTRLTVT.

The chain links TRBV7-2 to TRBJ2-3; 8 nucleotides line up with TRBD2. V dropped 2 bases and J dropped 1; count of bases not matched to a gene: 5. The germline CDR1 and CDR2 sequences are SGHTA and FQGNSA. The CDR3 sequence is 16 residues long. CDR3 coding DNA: TGTGCCAGCAGCTTACGTGCGGGGGGAGGCACAGATACGCAGTATTTT. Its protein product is CASSLRAGGGTDTQYF.

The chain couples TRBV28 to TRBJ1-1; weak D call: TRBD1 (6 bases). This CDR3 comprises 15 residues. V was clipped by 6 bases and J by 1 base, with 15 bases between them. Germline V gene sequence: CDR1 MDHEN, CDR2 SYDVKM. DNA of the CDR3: TGTGCCAGCAGCCTATGGGGGGGCCCGAACACTGAAGCTTTCTTT. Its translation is CASSLWGGPNTEAFF.

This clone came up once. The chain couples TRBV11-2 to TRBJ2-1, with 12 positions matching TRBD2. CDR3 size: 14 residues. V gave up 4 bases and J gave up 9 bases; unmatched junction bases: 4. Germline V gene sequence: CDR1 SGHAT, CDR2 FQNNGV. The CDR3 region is CASSSASGGGEQFF. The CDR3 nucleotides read TGTGCCAGCAGCTCGGCTAGCGGGGGGGGTGAGCAGTTCTTC.

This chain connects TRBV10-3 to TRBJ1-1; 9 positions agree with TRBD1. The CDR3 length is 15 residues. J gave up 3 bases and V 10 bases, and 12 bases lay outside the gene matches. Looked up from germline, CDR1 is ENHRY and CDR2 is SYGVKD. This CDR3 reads CASTGTGYVDTEAFF. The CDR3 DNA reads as TGTGCCAGTACCGGGACAGGGTATGTGGACACTGAAGCTTTCTTT.

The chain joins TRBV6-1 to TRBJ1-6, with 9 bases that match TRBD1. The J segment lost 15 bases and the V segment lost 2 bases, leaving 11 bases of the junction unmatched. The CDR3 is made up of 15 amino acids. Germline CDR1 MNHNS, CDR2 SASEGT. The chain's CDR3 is CASSEIGDRERRLHF. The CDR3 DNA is TGTGCCAGCAGTGAAATCGGGGACAGGGAAAGACGCCTCCACTTT.

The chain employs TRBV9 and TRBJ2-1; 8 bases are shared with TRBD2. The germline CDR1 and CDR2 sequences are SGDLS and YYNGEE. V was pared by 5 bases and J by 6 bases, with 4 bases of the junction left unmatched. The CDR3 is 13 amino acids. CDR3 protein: CASSLTSGNEQFF. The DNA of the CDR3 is TGTGCCAGCAGTCTAACTAGCGGCAATGAGCAGTTCTTC.

CDR3 amino acids: CASTRGRSGTGDNEQFF. The CDR3 DNA is TGTGCCAGCACCAGGGGGCGGTCCGGGACAGGGGACAATGAGCAGTTCTTC. The chain uses TRBV5-6 and TRBJ2-1; 10 bases match TRBD1. With V trimmed by 6 bases and J by 5 bases, 14 bases remained unmatched. CDR1 is SGHDT, CDR2 YYEEEE, per germline. The CDR3 extends over 17 amino acids.

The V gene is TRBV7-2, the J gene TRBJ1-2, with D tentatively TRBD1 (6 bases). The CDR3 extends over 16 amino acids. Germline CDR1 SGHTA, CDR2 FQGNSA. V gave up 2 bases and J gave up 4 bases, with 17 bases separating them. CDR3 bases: TGTGCCAGCAGCTTATTTCTCGGGGGGCTCGTCTATGGCTACACCTTC. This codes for CASSLFLGGLVYGYTF.

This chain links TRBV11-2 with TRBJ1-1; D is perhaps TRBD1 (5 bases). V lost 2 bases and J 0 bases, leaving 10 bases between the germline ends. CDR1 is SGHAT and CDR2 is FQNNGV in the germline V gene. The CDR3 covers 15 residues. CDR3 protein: CASSLLTVMNTEAFF. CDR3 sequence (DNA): TGTGCCAGCAGCTTATTGACAGTCATGAACACTGAAGCTTTCTTT.

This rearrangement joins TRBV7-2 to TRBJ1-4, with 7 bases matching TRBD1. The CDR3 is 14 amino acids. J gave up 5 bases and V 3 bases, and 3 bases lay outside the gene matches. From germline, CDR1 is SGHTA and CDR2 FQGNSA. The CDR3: CASSFKGQNEKLFF. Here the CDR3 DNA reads TGTGCCAGCAGCTTTAAGGGACAGAATGAAAAACTGTTTTTT.